These 25 T cell receptor beta chains were all obtained from the same sample, sequenced in a study of OX40 agonist ivuxolimab in advanced cancers. Profiling relied on immunoSEQ multiplex PCR, and the TCRdb table lists in-frame clones only, not all of them. The data contain 45,000 to 60,000 clones, 89% of them seen just once; the ten biggest clones take up 6% to 7%. Specimen: CD4+ or CD8+ T cells sorted from blood, collected in a trial of the OX40 agonist ivuxolimab. These receptors were obtained from an adult with an advanced solid tumor such as melanoma, head and neck, liver or kidney cancer.

By sample share, this clone is medium-sized. The chain uses TRBV9 and TRBJ1-1; 7 bases fit TRBD1. Germline trimming cut 5 bases from V and 3 bases from J; bases unmatched to any gene: 4. The CDR3 has 13 residues. Germline V gene lookup returns CDR1 SGDLS and CDR2 YYNGEE. CDR3 amino acids: CASSQGDDTEAFF. In DNA, the CDR3 is TGTGCCAGCAGTCAGGGGGACGACACTGAAGCTTTCTTT.

The chain couples TRBV27 to TRBJ1-1; D remains ambiguous. Germline-derived CDR1 and CDR2 are MNHEY and SMNVEV (reference sequence). V lost 5 bases to trimming and J lost 2 bases, with 12 bases between them. The CDR3 contains 14 residues. This CDR3 reads CASSPFGANTEAFF. The CDR3 DNA reads TGTGCCAGCAGTCCATTCGGCGCTAACACTGAAGCTTTCTTT.

V and J are TRBV11-3 and TRBJ2-2; TRBD1 agrees at 9 bases. CDR1 and CDR2 (germline): SGHNT, YENEEA. The CDR3 covers 16 residues. V trimming: 5 bases; J trimming: 3 bases; junction bases outside the gene matches: 7. In DNA, the CDR3 is TGTGCCAGCAGCCCCAAGGACAGGGGTTACACCGGGGAGCTGTTTTTT. Its protein is CASSPKDRGYTGELFF.

The V and J genes are TRBV7-9 and TRBJ1-1; D remains unclear. V lost 1 base and J 4 bases, leaving 4 bases between the germline ends. This CDR3 contains 12 residues. The V gene's germline CDR1 is SEHNR and CDR2 FQNEAQ (reference sequence). The CDR3 bases are TGTGCCAGCAGCTTAGATGGCACTGAAGCTTTCTTT. This encodes CASSLDGTEAFF.

The chain recombines TRBV2 with TRBJ1-6; D gene ambiguous. This CDR3 spans 16 amino acids. V dropped 3 bases and J dropped 0 bases, with 9 bases sitting between them. The germline V gene has CDR1 SNHLY and CDR2 FYNNEI. CDR3: CASSDVNISYNSPLHF. CDR3 coding DNA: TGTGCCAGCAGTGATGTGAACATCTCCTATAATTCACCCCTCCACTTT.

This clone has a single count. This chain links TRBV7-8 with TRBJ2-7; D not certain. Per the germline V gene, CDR1 is SGHVS and CDR2 is FQNEAQ. The CDR3 runs to 15 residues. V lost 5 bases to trimming and J lost 2 bases, with 16 bases between them. Here the CDR3 reads CASSPDGAITYEQYF. The CDR3 DNA sequence: TGTGCCAGCAGCCCAGATGGAGCTATAACCTACGAGCAGTACTTC.

A remark on this clone: Distinct nucleotide sequences in the sample also encode this CDR3. The rearrangement joins TRBV27 to TRBJ2-1; 9 bases align to TRBD2. This CDR3 has 15 amino acids. Germline V gives CDR1 MNHEY, CDR2 SMNVEV (reference sequence). V was clipped by 3 bases and J by 2 bases; unmatched bases: 2. The CDR3 loop reads CASSLVAGAYNEQFF. The CDR3 DNA reads TGTGCCAGCAGTTTGGTAGCGGGGGCCTACAATGAGCAGTTCTTC.

CDR3 loop: CASSYSPTRLNTEAFF. The CDR3 nucleotides read TGTGCCAGCAGTTACTCTCCGACTCGATTGAACACTGAAGCTTTCTTT. The chain combines TRBV6-6 with TRBJ1-1; no reliable D call. The V end was cut by 0 bases, the J end by 0 bases, with 11 bases between. The germline V gene has CDR1 MNHNY and CDR2 SVGAGI (reference sequence). The CDR3 covers 16 residues.

This chain links TRBV19 with TRBJ2-2; 8 positions match TRBD2. Germline V gene sequence: CDR1 LNHDA, CDR2 SQIVND (reference sequence). Trimming at V came to 7 bases and at J to 0 bases, leaving 7 bases not matched to a gene. The CDR3 spans 16 residues. CDR3 in DNA: TGTGCCAGTATAAGGGCGGGGGGCCCGAACACCGGGGAGCTGTTTTTT. This sequence encodes CASIRAGGPNTGELFF.

The rearrangement uses TRBV19 and TRBJ2-2; D remains unclear. Germline values: CDR1 LNHDA, CDR2 SQIVND (reference sequence). V dropped 10 bases and J dropped 2 bases, with 26 bases sitting between them. There are 18 residues in the CDR3. For the CDR3, the DNA is TGTGCCACCCTCGAACGGCGGCCCCGTGGTATTAACACCGGGGAGCTGTTTTTT. Translating it yields CATLERRPRGINTGELFF.

V gene TRBV5-1 combines with J gene TRBJ1-2; 7 nucleotides agree with TRBD1. The V segment lost 5 bases and the J segment 8 bases; nucleotides outside the gene matches: 18. The CDR3 is 16 residues long. Germline CDR1 SGHRS, CDR2 YFSETQ. CDR3 region: CASSPVMDTGERGYTF. In DNA form, the CDR3 reads TGCGCCAGCAGTCCCGTGATGGATACAGGGGAGCGAGGCTACACCTTC.

The rearrangement links TRBV15 to TRBJ2-4; 12 bases line up with TRBD2. V lost 5 bases, J lost 1 base, and 15 bases stayed unmatched. This CDR3 region has 20 residues. Germline loops: CDR1 LNHNV, CDR2 YYDKDF (reference sequence). The CDR3 coding sequence is TGTGCCACCAGCGGGAGGGCGCTAGCGGGAGGGAAATTTGCCAAAAACATTCAGTACTTC. Translating it yields CATSGRALAGGKFAKNIQYF. The whole variable domain, filled in from reference TRBV15 and TRBJ2-4, reads DAMVIQNPRYQVTQFGKPVTLSCSQTLNHNVMYWYQQKSSQAPKLLFHYYDKDFNNEADTPDNFQSRRPNTSFCFLDIRSPGLGDTAMYLCATSGRALAGGKFAKNIQYFGAGTRLSVL.

J is TRBJ2-7 and V is TRBV28, with 8 bases lining up with TRBD1. CDR1 and CDR2 from the germline V gene are MDHEN and SYDVKM. The CDR3 consists of 12 residues. V was clipped by 9 bases and J by 0 bases; unmatched bases: 1. The CDR3 here is CASGQGSYEQYF. Here the CDR3 DNA reads TGTGCCAGTGGACAGGGCTCCTACGAGCAGTACTTC.

V usage is TRBV6-1 and J usage is TRBJ2-3, with 8 bases lining up with TRBD1. The V gene's germline CDR1 is MNHNS and CDR2 SASEGT. The CDR3 sequence is 15 residues long. The trim removed 6 bases at V and 0 bases at J, leaving 5 bases unmatched. CDR3 in DNA: TGTGCCAGCAGCCAAGGGACAGGAAGCACAGATACGCAGTATTTT. Amino acids: CASSQGTGSTDTQYF.

The V gene is TRBV5-5, the J gene TRBJ1-2, with D perhaps TRBD1 (5 bases). The CDR3 has 15 residues. V lost 4 bases to trimming and J lost 4 bases, with 17 bases between them. Germline lookup yields CDR1 SGHKS and CDR2 YYEKEE (reference sequence). The CDR3 nucleotides are TGTGCCAGCAGCCTAGACAGTCTAGAATCCTATGGCTACACCTTC. It specifies CASSLDSLESYGYTF.

The chain recombines TRBV7-9 with TRBJ2-4, with 7 bases lining up with TRBD1. The CDR3 is 12 amino acids. Germline CDR1 SEHNR, CDR2 FQNEAQ (reference sequence). Unmatched junction bases numbered 11, after V lost 5 bases and J lost 16 bases. CDR3 in DNA: TGTGCCAGCAGCACGGGCGACAGGGTTGGTTACTTC. Encoded protein: CASSTGDRVGYF. The full variable domain, its missing parts supplied by reference TRBV7-9 and TRBJ2-4, is DTGVSQNPRHKITKRGQNVTFRCDPISEHNRLYWYRQTLGQGPEFLTYFQNEAQLEKSRLLSDRFSAERPKGSFSTLEIQRTEQGDSAMYLCASSTGDRVGYFGAGTRLSVL.

The genes are TRBV7-6 and TRBJ2-1; TRBD2 matches 7 bases. This CDR3 is 16 amino acids long. J gave up 3 bases and V 1 base, and 6 bases lay outside the gene matches. Looked up from germline, CDR1 is SGHVS and CDR2 is FNYEAQ. The CDR3 DNA reads TGTGCCAGCAGCTTAGGGACTAGTCTGAACTACAATGAGCAGTTCTTC. Its translation: CASSLGTSLNYNEQFF.

This clone was recorded only once. This chain connects TRBV7-9 to TRBJ2-1; 7 bases line up with TRBD2. J was trimmed by 2 bases and V by 4 bases; bases with no gene match: 14. CDR3 length: 18 residues. Germline V gene data show CDR1 as SEHNR and CDR2 as FQNEAQ (reference sequence). The CDR3 DNA reads TGTGCCAGCAGCTCCGGGACTACTTCTACCCCAGCCTACAATGAGCAGTTCTTC. The encoded protein is CASSSGTTSTPAYNEQFF.

V is TRBV7-9 and J is TRBJ1-5, with 10 nucleotides matching TRBD1. V was pared by 0 bases and J by 7 bases, with 3 bases of the junction left unmatched. The CDR3 spans 15 residues. CDR1 SEHNR and CDR2 FQNEAQ come from the germline V gene (reference sequence). CDR3 region: CASSLADRGHQPQHF. Written as DNA, the CDR3 is TGTGCCAGCAGCTTAGCTGACAGGGGGCACCAGCCCCAGCATTTT.

This chain connects TRBV28 to TRBJ2-7; tentatively, D is TRBD2 (6 bases). This CDR3 contains 14 residues. Trimming shortened V by 1 base and J by 1 base, and 8 bases separated the two germline ends. Germline CDR1 and CDR2: MDHEN and SYDVKM. The CDR3 region has the DNA TGTGCCAGCAGTTTATTGGGGGGTTCCTACGAGCAGTACGTC. Its translation is CASSLLGGSYEQYV.

The chain recombines TRBV11-2 with TRBJ2-7, with D unresolved. CDR1 is SGHAT, CDR2 FQNNGV, per germline. The V gene lost 3 bases and the J gene lost 7 bases, with 16 bases spanning the gap. This CDR3 contains 14 residues. CDR3 loop: CASSFPSGPPEQYF. Here the CDR3 DNA reads TGTGCCAGCAGCTTCCCCAGTGGGCCCCCGGAGCAGTACTTC.

As for this clone: Other DNA sequences within the sample encode an identical CDR3. The chain employs TRBV6-4 and TRBJ2-3; TRBD2 agrees at 8 bases. Germline V lookup: CDR1 MRHNA, CDR2 SNTAGT. The trim removed 0 bases at V and 1 base at J, leaving 0 bases unmatched. This CDR3 is 15 amino acids long. In nucleotides, the CDR3 is TGTGCCAGCAGTGACTCTAGCGGGGGCACAGATACGCAGTATTTT. Amino acid sequence: CASSDSSGGTDTQYF.

J is TRBJ1-3 and V is TRBV7-8; TRBD1 agrees at 7 bases. With 1 base clipped from V and 3 bases from J, the junction kept 6 bases outside the gene matches. This CDR3 comprises 16 residues. The germline CDR1 and CDR2 sequences are SGHVS and FQNEAQ. This chain's CDR3 is CASSLGDREIGNTIYF. In DNA, the CDR3 is TGTGCCAGCAGCTTAGGGGACAGAGAGATTGGAAACACCATATATTTT.

The chain couples TRBV6-1 to TRBJ1-3, with TRBD1 matching over 9 bases. The CDR3 is 15 amino acids. Trimming at V came to 4 bases and at J to 7 bases, leaving 8 bases not matched to a gene. The germline V gene has CDR1 MNHNS and CDR2 SASEGT. The CDR3 region is CASSGTGVQRNTIYF. The CDR3 DNA reads TGTGCCAGCAGTGGGACAGGGGTCCAGAGGAACACCATATATTTT.

The V gene is TRBV10-3, the J gene TRBJ1-5; TRBD1 matches 7 bases. CDR1 and CDR2 (germline): ENHRY, SYGVKD. CDR3 length: 14 residues. The J segment lost 5 bases and the V segment lost 3 bases, leaving 4 bases of the junction unmatched. This chain's CDR3 is CAISDPTGDQPQHF. CDR3 coding DNA: TGTGCCATCAGTGACCCCACAGGGGATCAGCCCCAGCATTTT.